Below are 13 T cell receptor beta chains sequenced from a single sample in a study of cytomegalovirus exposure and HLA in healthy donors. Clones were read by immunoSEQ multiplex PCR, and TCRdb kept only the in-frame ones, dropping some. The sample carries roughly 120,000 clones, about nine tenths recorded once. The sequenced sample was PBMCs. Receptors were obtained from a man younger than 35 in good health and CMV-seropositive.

The CDR3 bases are TGTGCCAGCAGTCTAAGGACAGGGTCATCCTACGAGCAGTACTTC. It is translated as CASSLRTGSSYEQYF. The V gene is TRBV27, the J gene TRBJ2-7; 8 bases agree with TRBD1. The CDR3 is made up of 15 amino acids. The V gene end was trimmed by 5 bases and the J gene end by 1 base; junction bases not matched to a gene: 7. Germline V gene sequence: CDR1 MNHEY, CDR2 SMNVEV (reference sequence).

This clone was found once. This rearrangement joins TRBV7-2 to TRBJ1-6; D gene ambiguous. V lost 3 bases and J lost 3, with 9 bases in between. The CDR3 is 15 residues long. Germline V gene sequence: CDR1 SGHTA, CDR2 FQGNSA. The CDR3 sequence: CASSLRVDYNSPLHF. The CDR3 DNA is TGTGCCAGCAGCTTGAGGGTGGACTATAATTCACCCCTCCACTTT.

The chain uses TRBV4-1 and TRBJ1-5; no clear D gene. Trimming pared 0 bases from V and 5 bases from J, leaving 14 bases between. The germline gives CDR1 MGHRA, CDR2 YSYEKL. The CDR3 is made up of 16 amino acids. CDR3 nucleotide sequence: TGCGCCAGCAGCCAAGATAGTAGAAGAGTTGATCAGCCCCAGCATTTT. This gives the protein CASSQDSRRVDQPQHF.

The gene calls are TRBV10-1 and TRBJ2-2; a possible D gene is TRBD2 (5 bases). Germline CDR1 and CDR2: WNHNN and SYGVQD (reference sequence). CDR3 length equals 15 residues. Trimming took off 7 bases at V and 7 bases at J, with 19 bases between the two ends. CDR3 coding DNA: TGCGCCAGCACTGAAGATCTGGGGAGTGGCGGGGAGCTGTTTTTT. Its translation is CASTEDLGSGGELFF.

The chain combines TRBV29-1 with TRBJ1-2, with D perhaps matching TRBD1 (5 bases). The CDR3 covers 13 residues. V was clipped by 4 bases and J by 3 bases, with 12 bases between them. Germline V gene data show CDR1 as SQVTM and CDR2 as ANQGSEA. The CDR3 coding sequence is TGCAGCGTTGCCCTAGGACATGACTATGGCTACACCTTC. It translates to CSVALGHDYGYTF.

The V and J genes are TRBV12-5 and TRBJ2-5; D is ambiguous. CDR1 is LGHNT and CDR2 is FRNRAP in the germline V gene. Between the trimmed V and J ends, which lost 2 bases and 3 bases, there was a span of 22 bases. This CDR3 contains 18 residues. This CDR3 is CASGLTLLGFGGEETQYF. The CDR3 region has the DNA TGTGCTAGTGGTTTGACGCTTCTTGGATTCGGCGGCGAAGAGACCCAGTACTTC.

The CDR3 protein is CASRHQYTEAFF. The CDR3 DNA is TGTGCCAGCAGACATCAGTACACTGAAGCTTTCTTT. The chain has TRBV27 and TRBJ1-1; D is unresolved. The CDR3 sequence is 12 residues long. V was cut by 6 bases and J by 3 bases, with 8 bases left in between. The germline gives CDR1 MNHEY, CDR2 SMNVEV (reference sequence).

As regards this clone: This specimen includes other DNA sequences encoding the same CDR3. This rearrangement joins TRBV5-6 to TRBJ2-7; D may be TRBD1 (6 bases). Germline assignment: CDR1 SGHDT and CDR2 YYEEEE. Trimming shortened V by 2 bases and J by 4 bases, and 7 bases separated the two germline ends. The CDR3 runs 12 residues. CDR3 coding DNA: TGTGCCAGCAGCTTAGGACAGTACGAGCAGTACTTC. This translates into CASSLGQYEQYF.

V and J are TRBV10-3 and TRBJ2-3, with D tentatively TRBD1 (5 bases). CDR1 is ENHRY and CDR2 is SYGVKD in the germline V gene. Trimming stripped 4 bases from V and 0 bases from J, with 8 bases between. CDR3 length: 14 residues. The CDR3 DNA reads TGTGCCATCAGTGGGCAGGGTAGCACAGATACGCAGTATTTT. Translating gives CAISGQGSTDTQYF.

CDR3 sequence (DNA): TGTGCCAGCAGCTTGCCCAAATCGGACAATGGCTACACCTTC. It yields the protein CASSLPKSDNGYTF. The gene calls are TRBV5-4 and TRBJ1-2; a weak D match, TRBD1 (5 bases). CDR1 and CDR2 (germline): SGHNT, YYREEE (reference sequence). This CDR3 has 14 amino acids. Trimming left V 1 base short and J 6 bases short, with 13 bases between.

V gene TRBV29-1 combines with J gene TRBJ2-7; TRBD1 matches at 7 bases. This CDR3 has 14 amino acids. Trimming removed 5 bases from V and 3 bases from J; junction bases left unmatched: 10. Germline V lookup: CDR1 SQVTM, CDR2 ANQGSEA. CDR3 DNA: TGCAGCGTTCGAGGGACAGACCAAGGCTACGAGCAGTACTTC. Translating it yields CSVRGTDQGYEQYF.

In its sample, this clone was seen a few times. The CDR3 region is CASSFEGQGRSPLHF. The CDR3 DNA sequence: TGTGCCAGCAGCTTCGAGGGACAGGGAAGATCACCCCTCCACTTT. V usage is TRBV7-2 and J usage is TRBJ1-6; 9 bases map to TRBD1. This CDR3 has 15 amino acids. J was trimmed by 10 bases and V by 3 bases; bases with no gene match: 7. Germline CDR1 is SGHTA and CDR2 is FQGNSA.

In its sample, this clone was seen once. DNA for the CDR3: TGCGCCAGCAGCAGCGGACAGGGCAACACCTTC. As protein: CASSSGQGNTF. This chain joins TRBV5-1 and TRBJ1-2; 8 nucleotides line up with TRBD1. From germline, CDR1 is SGHRS and CDR2 YFSETQ. V shed 4 bases, J shed 12 bases, and the junction held 5 bases outside the gene matches. CDR3 length: 11 amino acids.